The 15 T cell receptor beta chains in this list originate from one sample, sequenced in a study of T-cell reconstitution after alpha-beta-depleted transplantation in children listed by TCRdb under 2016. Library method: PCR. Instrument used: Illumina HiSeq 2500. Molecular barcoding was employed in the preparation of TCR libraries, with unique molecular identifiers being used to normalize TCRbeta repertoire quantification. TCRdb reprocessed the public reads (quality trimming at Q25 with fastp, clone calling with MiXCR) and kept in-frame beta chains. Rows with one shared CDR3 protein collapse into an entry with the most common genes and DNA. In all, the sample holds about 98,000 distinct CDR3 sequences, and approximately 8% of those were seen once. About 17% of the sample is held by the ten biggest clonotypes. The treatment or condition label, as the study defines it: allogeneic hematopoietic cell transplantation with graft depleted of TCRalphabeta T cells and CD19 B cells.

The starting material was PBMCs, obtained before TCRalphabeta/CD19-depleted stem cell transplant. Receptors were obtained from a boy aged 2 to 10 with acute lymphoblastic leukemia, due to receive a stem cell transplant.

This clonotype was seen ten or more times. The rearrangement joins TRBV20-1 to TRBJ2-7, with D possibly matching TRBD1 (6 bases). V lost 0 bases, J lost 2 bases, and 14 bases lay in between. CDR1 DFQATT and CDR2 SNEGSKA come from the germline V gene (reference sequence). This CDR3 comprises 15 residues. CDR3 DNA: TGCAGTGCTAGAGACCTAGCCCGGGACACCTACGAGCAGTACTTC. Its protein is CSARDLARDTYEQYF.

The rearrangement joins TRBV11-2 to TRBJ2-7; D is unclear. V was shortened by 5 bases and J by 5 bases, with 10 bases between the two germline ends. Germline CDR1 SGHAT, CDR2 FQNNGV. The CDR3 sequence is 12 residues long. The CDR3 nucleotides read TGTGCCAGCAGCCCGGATTTCAACGAGCAGTACTTC. This codes for CASSPDFNEQYF.

This clonotype was found many times. The chain uses TRBV11-1 and TRBJ1-2, with 9 bases fitting TRBD1. V gave up 5 bases and J gave up 4 bases; unmatched junction bases: 5. Per germline, CDR1 SGHAT and CDR2 FQDESV (reference sequence). The CDR3 runs 14 residues. CDR3 region: CASSGNRGLYGYTF. CDR3 sequence (DNA): TGTGCCAGCAGCGGAAACAGGGGGCTCTATGGCTACACCTTC. Combining the CDR3 with reference TRBV11-1 and TRBJ1-2 gives the whole variable domain EAEVAQSPRYKITEKSQAVAFWCDPISGHATLYWYRQILGQGPELLVQFQDESVVDDSQLPKDRFSAERLKGVDSTLKIQPAELGDSAMYLCASSGNRGLYGYTFGSGTRLTVV.

This clonotype was seen a handful of times. The V call is TRBV7-2, the J call TRBJ2-1, with 14 bases identical to TRBD2. The V gene end was trimmed by 5 bases and the J gene end by 5 bases; junction bases not matched to a gene: 8. The CDR3 has 17 residues. Per germline, CDR1 SGHTA and CDR2 FQGNSA. The CDR3 DNA is TGTGCCAGCAGCACCCGGACTAGCGGGGGGCTGAACAATGAGCAGTTCTTC. Its translation is CASSTRTSGGLNNEQFF.

This clonotype was observed a handful of times. The chain employs TRBV15 and TRBJ2-3; maybe TRBD1 (6 bases). The V gene's germline CDR1 is LNHNV and CDR2 YYDKDF (reference sequence). This CDR3 is built from 16 residues. V was trimmed by 1 base and J by 0 bases, leaving 11 bases between them. The CDR3 region is CATSRGTESSTDTQYF. The DNA for the CDR3 is TGTGCCACCAGCAGAGGGACAGAATCTAGCACAGATACGCAGTATTTT. The variable domain in full, completed from reference TRBV15 and TRBJ2-3, reads DAMVIQNPRYQVTQFGKPVTLSCSQTLNHNVMYWYQQKSSQAPKLLFHYYDKDFNNEADTPDNFQSRRPNTSFCFLDIRSPGLGDTAMYLCATSRGTESSTDTQYFGPGTRLTVL.

This clonotype showed up just a few times. The genes are TRBV28 and TRBJ2-2; D gene unclear. CDR3 length: 14 residues. The ends were cut back, 10 bases at V and 5 bases at J, with 17 bases in the middle. The germline CDR1 and CDR2 sequences are MDHEN and SYDVKM. In DNA form, the CDR3 reads TGTGCCACCCCGGGCCTCACATTAACCGGGGAGCTGTTTTTT. Translating gives CATPGLTLTGELFF.

The chain carries TRBV4-1 and TRBJ1-5; D is possibly TRBD1 (5 bases). CDR1 MGHRA and CDR2 YSYEKL come from the germline V gene. V was shortened by 0 bases and J by 7 bases, with 19 bases between the two germline ends. The CDR3 runs 17 residues. The CDR3 DNA follows: TGCGCCAGCAGCCAAGAGGGGAGCGGCGGGGGTGGACAGCCCCAGCATTTT. Protein product: CASSQEGSGGGGQPQHF.

The V and J genes are TRBV29-1 and TRBJ2-1; TRBD2 matches 8 bases. With V trimmed by 6 bases and J by 2 bases, 9 bases remained unmatched. Germline values: CDR1 SQVTM, CDR2 ANQGSEA. CDR3 length equals 15 residues. CDR3 bases: TGCAGCGTCGTCCCGGGGGGGGAACCCTACAATGAGCAGTTCTTC. Translation: CSVVPGGEPYNEQFF.

The sample holds a few counts of this clonotype. The J gene is TRBJ1-4, the V gene TRBV20-1, with no clear D. The germline CDR1 and CDR2 sequences are DFQATT and SNEGSKA (reference sequence). The germline V and J ends were trimmed by 6 bases and 8 bases, with 16 bases remaining between them. This CDR3 is 13 amino acids long. CDR3 sequence: CSAAGSLEEKLFF. CDR3 nucleotides: TGCAGTGCCGCGGGCAGCCTCGAAGAAAAACTGTTTTTT.

This clonotype appeared many times. The rearrangement joins TRBV6-1 to TRBJ2-6, with 7 bases that match TRBD1. Looked up from germline, CDR1 is MNHNS and CDR2 is SASEGT. CDR3 length: 15 residues. V lost 5 bases and J lost 4; bases outside the gene matches: 5. The CDR3: CASSLTGVGANVLTF. Written as DNA, the CDR3 is TGTGCCAGCAGTCTAACAGGGGTCGGGGCCAACGTCCTGACTTTC.

The chain employs TRBV6-1 and TRBJ2-5, with D possibly being TRBD2 (6 bases). CDR1 and CDR2 (germline): MNHNS, SASEGT. The CDR3 is made up of 18 amino acids. The ends were cut back, 6 bases at V and 2 bases at J, with 25 bases in the middle. The chain's CDR3 is CASRRPTSLGLGQETQYF. The DNA for the CDR3 is TGTGCCAGCAGAAGACCGACCAGCCTGGGACTGGGACAAGAGACCCAGTACTTC.

The table lists this clonotype with many counts. This sequence joins TRBV27 and TRBJ1-2; the match to TRBD1 covers 9 bases. CDR3 length equals 14 residues. CDR1 is MNHEY and CDR2 is SMNVEV in the germline V gene (reference sequence). V dropped 6 bases and J dropped 7; count of bases not matched to a gene: 9. CDR3 protein: CASRPRTGVAGYTF. CDR3 nucleotides: TGTGCCAGCAGGCCCCGGACAGGGGTGGCTGGCTACACCTTC.

This clonotype appeared many times. V and J are TRBV7-9 and TRBJ2-7, with a possible D match to TRBD1 (5 bases). V dropped 2 bases and J dropped 3 bases, with 14 bases sitting between them. Germline V CDR1 and CDR2: SEHNR, FQNEAQ (reference sequence). This CDR3 contains 15 residues. CDR3: CASSLTARDIYEQYF. The CDR3 nucleotides read TGTGCCAGCAGCTTAACGGCCAGGGATATCTACGAGCAGTACTTC. The complete variable domain, with remaining parts taken from reference TRBV7-9 and TRBJ2-7, reads DTGVSQNPRHKITKRGQNVTFRCDPISEHNRLYWYRQTLGQGPEFLTYFQNEAQLEKSRLLSDRFSAERPKGSFSTLEIQRTEQGDSAMYLCASSLTARDIYEQYFGPGTRLTVT.

This clonotype was detected a few times. J is TRBJ2-5 and V is TRBV2; maybe TRBD2 (6 bases). With 0 bases removed from V and 0 bases from J, the gap between germline ends came to 17 bases. This CDR3 is built from 18 residues. Germline CDR1 is SNHLY and CDR2 is FYNNEI. DNA of the CDR3: TGTGCCAGCAGTGAAGCGCTTATCCGGGGGAGCAACCAAGAGACCCAGTACTTC. This translates into CASSEALIRGSNQETQYF.

This clonotype was observed a handful of times. The chain is built from TRBV5-1 and TRBJ1-1, with TRBD1 as a possible D gene (5 bases). The ends were cut back, 4 bases at V and 0 bases at J, with 19 bases in the middle. The germline V gene has CDR1 SGHRS and CDR2 YFSETQ. The CDR3 is 17 residues long. The CDR3, as DNA: TGCGCCAGCAGCCTGGGGCAGGTGGGATCTTTGAACACTGAAGCTTTCTTT. This gives the protein CASSLGQVGSLNTEAFF. Supplemented by reference TRBV5-1 and TRBJ1-1, the full variable domain reads KAGVTQTPRYLIKTRGQQVTLSCSPISGHRSVSWYQQTPGQGLQFLFEYFSETQRNKGNFPGRFSGRQFSNSRSEMNVSTLELGDSALYLCASSLGQVGSLNTEAFFGQGTRLTVV.